The subject of this entry is one T cell receptor beta chain. The antigen remains undetermined. TCRdb re-derived calls from the RACE reads in MiXCR, one entry per CDR3 protein. The data hold approximately 370,000 distinct CDR3 sequences, with approximately 5% observed a single time. Time point denoted: pre-sensitization, week 0. Regarding treatment: therapeutic diphenylcyclopropenone sensitization with weekly scalp DPC. The data belong to a study of human T cells and chemical hapten exposure. Across the study: In the sensitization step, 2% DPC was placed on approximately 2 cm by approximately 2 cm of upper inner arm skin. Minor pooled library volume differences mainly drove per-sample TCR yield variation. Findings of the study overall: TCRs exceeding a frequency of 1 in 1000 stayed unchanged under DPC sensitization.

The source is a woman aged 18-29 years with alopecia areata. Some clones in this sample may be carry-over from other donors' samples. The sequenced sample was whole blood, obtained in connection with sensitization to the hapten diphenylcyclopropenone (DPC).

CDR3 sequence: CASSLGLGEAYEQYF. Here the CDR3 DNA reads TGTGCCAGCAGTTTAGGTTTGGGGGAAGCCTACGAGCAGTACTTC. J is TRBJ2-7 and V is TRBV12-3 or TRBV12-4; D assignment may be TRBD1 or TRBD2 (5 bases each). With 1 base removed from V and 2 bases from J, the gap between germline ends came to 12 bases. The CDR3 has 15 amino acids.